The 9 T cell receptor beta chains below were found in one sample sequenced in a study of blood T cell repertoires in COVID-19. Generated by immunoSEQ multiplex PCR, the TCRdb table keeps only in-frame clones and is missing some. Of 150,000 or so clones in the sample, about three quarters were seen once. The sequencing sample was made of PBMCs or T cells enriched from blood (not recorded which). The receptors come from a woman aged 45-60 years who had recovered from COVID-19.

This clone appeared once. This sequence joins TRBV7-8 and TRBJ1-2, with 8 bases aligning to TRBD1. This CDR3 is 16 amino acids long. With V trimmed by 5 bases and J by 2 bases, 10 bases remained unmatched. CDR1 is SGHVS and CDR2 is FQNEAQ in the germline V gene. As DNA, the CDR3 is TGTGCCAGCAGCCCAGGGGGGCAGGGGGCCAACTATGGCTACACCTTC. This translates into CASSPGGQGANYGYTF. The full variable domain, in which reference TRBV7-8 and TRBJ1-2 provide the parts outside the CDR3, is GAGVSQSPRYKVAKRGQDVALRCDPISGHVSLFWYQQALGQGPEFLTYFQNEAQLDKSGLPSDRFFAERPEGSVSTLKIQRTQQEDSAVYLCASSPGGQGANYGYTFGSGTRLTVV.

The rearrangement uses TRBV11-1 and TRBJ1-1, with TRBD1 matching 12 bases. V lost 3 bases to trimming and J lost 4 bases; unmatched junction nucleotides: 3. The CDR3 has 15 amino acids. Germline V gene lookup returns CDR1 SGHAT and CDR2 FQDESV (reference sequence). The chain's CDR3 is CASSLGTGGRTEAFF. The CDR3 DNA reads TGTGCCAGCAGCTTGGGGACAGGGGGCCGCACTGAAGCTTTCTTT.

This chain uses TRBV5-1 with TRBJ2-5; 10 bases align to TRBD1. V lost 0 bases, J lost 4 bases, and 3 bases stayed unmatched. From germline, CDR1 is SGHRS and CDR2 YFSETQ. This CDR3 region has 15 residues. CDR3 sequence reads: CASSLADRGLETQYF. The CDR3 region has the DNA TGCGCCAGCAGCTTGGCCGACAGGGGGCTAGAGACCCAGTACTTC.

J is TRBJ2-2 and V is TRBV28, with D unclear. This CDR3 comprises 12 residues. V lost 11 bases and J 3 bases, leaving 10 bases between the germline ends. Germline assignment: CDR1 MDHEN and CDR2 SYDVKM. DNA for the CDR3: TGTGCCGGCATGGGCGACACCGGGGAGCTGTTTTTT. Translating gives CAGMGDTGELFF.

The chain combines TRBV6-5 with TRBJ2-2; TRBD2 agrees at 11 bases. J was trimmed by 5 bases and V by 6 bases; bases with no gene match: 5. This CDR3 spans 15 amino acids. Germline assignment: CDR1 MNHEY and CDR2 SVGAGI. CDR3 coding DNA: TGTGCCAGCAGGTTACTAGCGGGAGAAACCGGGGAGCTGTTTTTT. Protein: CASRLLAGETGELFF.

The J gene is TRBJ1-2, the V gene TRBV2; D uncertain. The CDR3 is 13 amino acids. Trimming left V 7 bases short and J 5 bases short, with 14 bases between. Germline-derived CDR1 and CDR2 are SNHLY and FYNNEI. CDR3 nucleotide sequence: TGTGCCAGCAAAGACGACTTGCGATATGGCTACACCTTC. Translation: CASKDDLRYGYTF. Full variable domain (rest looked up from reference TRBV2 and TRBJ1-2): EPEVTQTPSHQVTQMGQEVILRCVPISNHLYFYWYRQILGQKVEFLVSFYNNEISEKSEIFDDQFSVERPDGSNFTLKIRSTKLEDSAMYFCASKDDLRYGYTFGSGTRLTVV.

The J gene is TRBJ1-5, the V gene TRBV7-2, with D tentatively TRBD1 (5 bases). The germline V gene encodes CDR1 SGHTA and CDR2 FQGNSA. The length of the CDR3 is 17 residues. Trimming pared 1 base from V and 3 bases from J, leaving 16 bases between. CDR3: CASSLGVGRQHNQPQHF. In DNA form, the CDR3 reads TGTGCCAGCAGCTTAGGGGTCGGGCGACAGCACAATCAGCCCCAGCATTTT. Full variable domain (remainder filled in from reference TRBV7-2 and TRBJ1-5): GAGVSQSPSNKVTEKGKDVELRCDPISGHTALYWYRQSLGQGLEFLIYFQGNSAPDKSGLPSDRFSAERTGGSVSTLTIQRTQQEDSAVYLCASSLGVGRQHNQPQHFGDGTRLSIL.

Only one count was recorded for this clone. This chain links TRBV6-5 with TRBJ2-7, with TRBD1 identical over 7 bases. Per the germline V gene, CDR1 is MNHEY and CDR2 is SVGAGI. The CDR3 extends over 15 amino acids. The J segment lost 2 bases and the V segment lost 0 bases, leaving 4 bases of the junction unmatched. In DNA, the CDR3 is TGTGCCAGCAGTTACTCGAGGGGGCTCCCCTACGAGCAGTACTTC. Encoded protein: CASSYSRGLPYEQYF.

The CDR3 is CASSPNYANQPQHF. CDR3 nucleotide sequence: TGCGCCAGCAGCCCCAACTACGCCAATCAGCCCCAGCATTTT. The chain links TRBV4-1 to TRBJ1-5, with D hard to call. CDR3 length: 14 residues. Per germline, CDR1 MGHRA and CDR2 YSYEKL. Trimming cost V 4 bases and J 3 bases, with 10 bases left between them.